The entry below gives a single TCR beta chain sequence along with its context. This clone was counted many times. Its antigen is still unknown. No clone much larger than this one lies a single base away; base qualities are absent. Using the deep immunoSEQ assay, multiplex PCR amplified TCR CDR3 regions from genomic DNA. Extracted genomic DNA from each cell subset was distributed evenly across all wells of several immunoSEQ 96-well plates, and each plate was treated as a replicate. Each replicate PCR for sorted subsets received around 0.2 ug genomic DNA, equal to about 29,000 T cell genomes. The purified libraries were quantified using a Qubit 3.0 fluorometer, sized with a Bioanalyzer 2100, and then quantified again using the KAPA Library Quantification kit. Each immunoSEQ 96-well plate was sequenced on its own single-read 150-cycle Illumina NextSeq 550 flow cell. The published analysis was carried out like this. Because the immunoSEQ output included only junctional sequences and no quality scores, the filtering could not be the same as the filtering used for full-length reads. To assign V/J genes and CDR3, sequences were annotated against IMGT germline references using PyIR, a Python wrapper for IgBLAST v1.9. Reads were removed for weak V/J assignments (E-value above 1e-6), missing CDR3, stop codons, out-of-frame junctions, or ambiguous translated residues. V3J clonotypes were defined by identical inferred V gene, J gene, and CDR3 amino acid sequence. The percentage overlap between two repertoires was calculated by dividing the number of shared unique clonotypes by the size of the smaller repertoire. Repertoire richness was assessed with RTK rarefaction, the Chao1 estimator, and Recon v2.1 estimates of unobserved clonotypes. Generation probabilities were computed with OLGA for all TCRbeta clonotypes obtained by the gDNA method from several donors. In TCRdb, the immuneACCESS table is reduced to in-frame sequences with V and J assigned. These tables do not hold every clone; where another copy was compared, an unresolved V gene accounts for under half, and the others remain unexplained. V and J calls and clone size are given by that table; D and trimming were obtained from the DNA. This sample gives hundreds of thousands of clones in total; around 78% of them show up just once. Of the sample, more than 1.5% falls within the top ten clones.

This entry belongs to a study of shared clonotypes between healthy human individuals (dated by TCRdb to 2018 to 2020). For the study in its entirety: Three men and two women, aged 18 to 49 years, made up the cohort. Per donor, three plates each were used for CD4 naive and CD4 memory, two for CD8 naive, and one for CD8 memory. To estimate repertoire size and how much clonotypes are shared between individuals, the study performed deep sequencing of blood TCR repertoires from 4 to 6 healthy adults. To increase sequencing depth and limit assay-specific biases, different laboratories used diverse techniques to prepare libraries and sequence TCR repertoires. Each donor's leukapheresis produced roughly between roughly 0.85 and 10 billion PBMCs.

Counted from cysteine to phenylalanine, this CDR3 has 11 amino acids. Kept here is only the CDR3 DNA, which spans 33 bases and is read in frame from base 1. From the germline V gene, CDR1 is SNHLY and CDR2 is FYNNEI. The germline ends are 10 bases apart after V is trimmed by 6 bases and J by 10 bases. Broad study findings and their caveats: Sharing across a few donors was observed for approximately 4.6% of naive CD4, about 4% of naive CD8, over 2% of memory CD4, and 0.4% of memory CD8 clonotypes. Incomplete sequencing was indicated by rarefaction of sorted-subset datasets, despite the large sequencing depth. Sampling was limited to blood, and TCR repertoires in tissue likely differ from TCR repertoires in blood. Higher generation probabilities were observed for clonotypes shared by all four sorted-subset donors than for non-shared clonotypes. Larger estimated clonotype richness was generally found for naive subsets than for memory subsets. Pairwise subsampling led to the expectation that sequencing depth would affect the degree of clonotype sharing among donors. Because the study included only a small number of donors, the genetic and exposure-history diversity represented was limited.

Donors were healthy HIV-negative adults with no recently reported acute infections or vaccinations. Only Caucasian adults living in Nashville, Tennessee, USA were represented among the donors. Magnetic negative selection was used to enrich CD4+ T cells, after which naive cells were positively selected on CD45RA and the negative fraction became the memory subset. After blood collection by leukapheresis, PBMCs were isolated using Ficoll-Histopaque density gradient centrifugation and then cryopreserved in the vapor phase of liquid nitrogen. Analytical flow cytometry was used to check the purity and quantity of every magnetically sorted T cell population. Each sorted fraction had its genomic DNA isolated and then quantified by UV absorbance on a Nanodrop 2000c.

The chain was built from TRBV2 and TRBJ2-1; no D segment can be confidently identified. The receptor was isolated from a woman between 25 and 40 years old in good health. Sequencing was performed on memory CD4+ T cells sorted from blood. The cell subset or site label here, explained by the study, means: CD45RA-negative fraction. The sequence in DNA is TGTGCCAGCAGCTCGGACCTCGAGCAGTTCTTC. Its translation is CASSSDLEQFF.